This entry concerns a single T cell receptor beta chain. These data come from a study of blood T cell repertoires in COVID-19. On the study more broadly: The analysed material was cDNA or gDNA that came from T cells, B-cell-depleted T cells, or PBMCs.

TCRdb's table, derived via immunoSEQ multiplex PCR, lists solely in-frame clones and lacks some. The table records roughly 250,000 clones, 70% to 85% of them present only once. This receptor was taken from an elderly woman with acute or convalescent COVID-19. The sequencing sample was made of peripheral blood.

CDR3 nucleotides: TGTGCCAGCAGTTCCCAAACTAGCGGGGCCCAAGAGACCCAGTACTTC. Protein: CASSSQTSGAQETQYF. The chain uses TRBV2 and TRBJ2-5; the match to TRBD2 covers 10 bases. The CDR3 extends over 16 amino acids. Germline assignment: CDR1 SNHLY and CDR2 FYNNEI. V was pared by 5 bases and J by 1 base, with 7 bases of the junction left unmatched.